These 11 T cell receptor beta chains came from one sample sequenced in a study of blood T cells in healthy people across ages. A second PCR of 7 to 11 cycles used a sample-barcoded 5' primer and a J-beta primer mix. TCRdb re-called the 5' RACE reads through MiXCR, storing one row per CDR3 protein. The sample holds 1.2 million to 1.5 million distinct CDR3 sequences, 40% to 50% seen once. The sample was blood. Receptors originate from a woman under 30 in good health.

The rearrangement uses TRBV3-1 and TRBJ2-3, with D perhaps TRBD1 (6 bases). The CDR3 consists of 15 residues. The V gene's germline CDR1 is LGHDT and CDR2 YNNKEL (reference sequence). V was cut by 3 bases and J by 1 base, with 11 bases left in between. Here the CDR3 reads CASSHSRGRTDTQYF. Written as DNA, the CDR3 is TGTGCCAGCAGCCACTCCAGGGGACGCACAGATACGCAGTATTTT.

A few counts support this clonotype. The chain is built from TRBV27 and TRBJ1-5; 7 nucleotides match TRBD1. This CDR3 has 19 residues. Germline assignment: CDR1 MNHEY and CDR2 SMNVEV (reference sequence). With 1 base clipped from V and 0 bases from J, the junction kept 12 bases outside the gene matches. The CDR3 DNA is TGTGCCAGCAGTTTATTAGGGCAGGTGGGGACAGATAGCAATCAGCCCCAGCATTTT. It yields the protein CASSLLGQVGTDSNQPQHF.

The chain combines TRBV15 with TRBJ2-1; D gene unclear. CDR3 size: 14 residues. Trimming removed 0 bases from V and 4 bases from J, with 7 bases in between. Germline V gene sequence: CDR1 LNHNV, CDR2 YYDKDF (reference sequence). The DNA of the CDR3 is TGTGCCACCAGCAGAGATGTGAGTTACAATGAGCAGTTCTTC. This encodes CATSRDVSYNEQFF. The complete variable domain, with remaining parts taken from reference TRBV15 and TRBJ2-1, reads DAMVIQNPRYQVTQFGKPVTLSCSQTLNHNVMYWYQQKSSQAPKLLFHYYDKDFNNEADTPDNFQSRRPNTSFCFLDIRSPGLGDTAMYLCATSRDVSYNEQFFGPGTRLTVL.

The chain uses TRBV28 and TRBJ1-5, with a weak D call TRBD1 (5 bases). Germline CDR1 reads MDHEN; CDR2 reads SYDVKM. The V end was cut by 10 bases, the J end by 2 bases, with 15 bases between. CDR3 length: 14 residues. Written as DNA, the CDR3 is TGTGCCACCTACTTCGGGGGGGGCAATCAGCCCCAGCATTTT. It is translated as CATYFGGGNQPQHF. The variable domain in full, completed from reference TRBV28 and TRBJ1-5, reads DVKVTQSSRYLVKRTGEKVFLECVQDMDHENMFWYRQDPGLGLRLIYFSYDVKMKEKGDIPEGYSVSREKKERFSLILESASTNQTSMYLCATYFGGGNQPQHFGDGTRLSIL.

This clonotype has a handful of counts. J is TRBJ2-5 and V is TRBV7-9, with 8 bases lining up with TRBD2. This CDR3 is 14 amino acids long. Germline-derived CDR1 and CDR2 are SEHNR and FQNEAQ (reference sequence). After removal of 5 bases from V and 3 bases from J, the junction contained 5 bases not matched to a gene. This chain's CDR3 is CASSELAVEETQYF. Written as DNA, the CDR3 is TGTGCCAGCAGCGAACTAGCGGTCGAAGAGACCCAGTACTTC.

Only one count was recorded for this clonotype. V and J are TRBV6-5 and TRBJ1-1, with D uncertain. The V gene's germline CDR1 is MNHEY and CDR2 SVGAGI. Trimming removed 0 bases from V and 13 bases from J, with 15 bases in between. The CDR3 runs 13 residues. CDR3 nucleotides: TGTGCCAGCAGTTACTCCCCGATTACTAACGGTTTCTTT. It translates to CASSYSPITNGFF.

With regard to this clonotype: The germline gene is not matched at one end of the junction; a read error may be the cause. The chain is built from TRBV10-3 and TRBJ2-1, with TRBD2 as a possible D gene (6 bases). Germline V lookup: CDR1 ENHRY, CDR2 SYGVKD. CDR3 length: 16 amino acids. The CDR3 DNA follows: TGTGCCATCAGTCAAAACCCCTGGGACTTGGGGAATGGGCAGTTCTTC. Translated, it gives CAISQNPWDLGNGQFF.

This clonotype was seen more than once but under ten times. This chain uses TRBV6-6 with TRBJ1-1, with D tentatively TRBD1 (5 bases). Trimming shortened V by 2 bases and J by 9 bases, and 10 bases separated the two germline ends. Germline V gene lookup returns CDR1 MNHNY and CDR2 SVGAGI (reference sequence). CDR3 length: 12 residues. In nucleotides, the CDR3 is TGTGCCAGCAGTTACCGCGACAGCAAAGCTTTCTTT. It yields the protein CASSYRDSKAFF.

This clonotype showed up just once. This sequence joins TRBV12-3 or TRBV12-4 and TRBJ2-7, with 11 bases lining up with TRBD2. The CDR3 has 14 residues. Germline trimming cut 6 bases from V and 7 bases from J; bases unmatched to any gene: 8. The CDR3 region is CASRQTSGSIEQYF. CDR3 coding DNA: TGTGCCAGCAGGCAAACTAGCGGGAGTATAGAGCAGTACTTC.

This chain uses TRBV10-3 with TRBJ2-1; a possible D gene is TRBD2 (6 bases). The CDR3 sequence is 14 residues long. Trimming pared 6 bases from V and 6 bases from J, leaving 15 bases between. Germline V gives CDR1 ENHRY, CDR2 SYGVKD. CDR3 in amino acids: CAISPGTLSNEQFF. The CDR3 bases are TGTGCCATCAGCCCCGGGACTCTTAGCAATGAGCAGTTCTTC.

V gene TRBV9 combines with J gene TRBJ2-5; a possible D gene is TRBD1 (5 bases). V was pared by 0 bases and J by 2 bases, with 11 bases between. This CDR3 comprises 15 residues. Germline-derived CDR1 and CDR2 are SGDLS and YYNGEE. The CDR3 here is CASSVEGAMQETQYF. CDR3 sequence (DNA): TGTGCCAGCAGCGTAGAAGGGGCGATGCAAGAGACCCAGTACTTC. Full variable domain (rest looked up from reference TRBV9 and TRBJ2-5): DSGVTQTPKHLITATGQRVTLRCSPRSGDLSVYWYQQSLDQGLQFLIQYYNGEERAKGNILERFSAQQFPDLHSELNLSSLELGDSALYFCASSVEGAMQETQYFGPGTRLLVL.